This T cell receptor beta chain was captured in a study of control samples from healthy donors and cancer patients. TCRdb's table, derived via immunoSEQ multiplex PCR, lists solely in-frame clones and lacks some. The table records tens of thousands of clones, more than 85% of them present only once. The CDR3 extends over 14 amino acids. V was clipped by 3 bases and J by 7 bases, with 16 bases between them. Germline values: CDR1 KGHSH, CDR2 LQKENI. V usage is TRBV18 and J usage is TRBJ2-7, with TRBD1 as a possible D gene (6 bases). What was sequenced was PBMCs. This TCR was recovered from a man in his forties with colorectal cancer. The CDR3 sequence is CASSPNRGQGEQYF. The CDR3, as DNA: TGTGCCAGCTCACCCAACCGGGGCCAGGGGGAGCAGTACTTC.